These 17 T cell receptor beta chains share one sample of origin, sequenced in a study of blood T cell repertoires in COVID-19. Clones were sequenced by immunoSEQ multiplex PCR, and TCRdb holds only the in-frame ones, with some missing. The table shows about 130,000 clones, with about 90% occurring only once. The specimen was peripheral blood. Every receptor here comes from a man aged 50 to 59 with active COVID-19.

CDR3 sequence: CASSRSDRETQYF. For the CDR3, the DNA is TGTGCCAGCAGCCGTAGCGATCGAGAGACCCAGTACTTC. The chain joins TRBV7-2 to TRBJ2-5, with D possibly being TRBD2 (5 bases). Between the trimmed V and J ends, which lost 5 bases and 4 bases, there was a span of 11 bases. The CDR3 contains 13 residues. CDR1 and CDR2 from the germline V gene are SGHTA and FQGNSA.

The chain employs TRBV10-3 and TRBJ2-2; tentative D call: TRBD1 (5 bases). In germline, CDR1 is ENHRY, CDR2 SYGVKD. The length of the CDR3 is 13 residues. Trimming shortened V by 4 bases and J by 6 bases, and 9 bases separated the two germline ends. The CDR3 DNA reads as TGTGCCATCAGTGTTCAGGGATCCGGGGAGCTGTTTTTT. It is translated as CAISVQGSGELFF.

The CDR3 bases are TGCGCCAGCAGCCAAGATTTAGTTGGCAGGGAGTACTTC. Amino acid sequence: CASSQDLVGREYF. The chain couples TRBV4-1 to TRBJ2-5; possibly TRBD1 for D (5 bases). The V gene lost 0 bases and the J gene lost 12 bases, with 14 bases spanning the gap. CDR1 and CDR2 from the germline V gene are MGHRA and YSYEKL. This CDR3 contains 13 residues.

The CDR3 DNA reads TGTGCCAGCAGCTTAGGACTCGCCCAGCCCCAGCATTTT. Protein sequence: CASSLGLAQPQHF. V gene TRBV7-8 combines with J gene TRBJ1-5; D gene uncertain. The germline V gene has CDR1 SGHVS and CDR2 FQNEAQ. Trimming left V 1 base short and J 7 bases short, with 8 bases between. The CDR3 spans 13 residues.

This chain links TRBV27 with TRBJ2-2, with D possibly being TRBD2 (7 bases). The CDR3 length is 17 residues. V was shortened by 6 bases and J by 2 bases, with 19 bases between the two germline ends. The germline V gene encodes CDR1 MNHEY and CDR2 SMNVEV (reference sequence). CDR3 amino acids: CASRVGVGGRNTGELFF. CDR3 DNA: TGTGCCAGCAGGGTCGGGGTCGGGGGGCGCAACACCGGGGAGCTGTTTTTT.

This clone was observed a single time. CDR3 protein: CASSPGRGGPTSYNEQFF. CDR3 coding DNA: TGCGCCAGCAGCCCCGGAAGGGGGGGGCCTACTTCCTACAATGAGCAGTTCTTC. The V and J genes are TRBV5-1 and TRBJ2-1; D might be TRBD2 (7 bases). V was shortened by 4 bases and J by 1 base, with 21 bases between the two germline ends. The CDR3 length is 18 residues. In germline, CDR1 is SGHRS, CDR2 YFSETQ. The complete variable domain, with remaining parts taken from reference TRBV5-1 and TRBJ2-1, reads KAGVTQTPRYLIKTRGQQVTLSCSPISGHRSVSWYQQTPGQGLQFLFEYFSETQRNKGNFPGRFSGRQFSNSRSEMNVSTLELGDSALYLCASSPGRGGPTSYNEQFFGPGTRLTVL.

This chain's CDR3 is CASSLTSGTGRETQYF. Here the CDR3 DNA reads TGTGCCAGCAGCCTAACTTCCGGGACAGGGAGGGAGACCCAGTACTTC. The chain joins TRBV9 to TRBJ2-5, with 9 nucleotides matching TRBD1. CDR3 length equals 16 residues. Losses at the gene ends were 4 bases for V and 5 bases for J; bases not matched to a gene: 12. The V gene's germline CDR1 is SGDLS and CDR2 YYNGEE.

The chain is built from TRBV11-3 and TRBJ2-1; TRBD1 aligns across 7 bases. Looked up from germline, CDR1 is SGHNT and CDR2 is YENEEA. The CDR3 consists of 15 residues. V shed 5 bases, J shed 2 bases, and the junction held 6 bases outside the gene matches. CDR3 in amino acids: CASSAGQVAYNEQFF. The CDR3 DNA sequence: TGTGCCAGCAGCGCCGGACAGGTTGCCTACAATGAGCAGTTCTTC.

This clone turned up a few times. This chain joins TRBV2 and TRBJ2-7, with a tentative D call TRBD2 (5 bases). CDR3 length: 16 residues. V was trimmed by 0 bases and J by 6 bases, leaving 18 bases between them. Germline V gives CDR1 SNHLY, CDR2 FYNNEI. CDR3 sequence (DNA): TGTGCCAGCAGTGAAGCGTCGAGGGCCCCCTGGGGCGAGCAGTACTTC. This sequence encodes CASSEASRAPWGEQYF.

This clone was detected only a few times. The CDR3 spells CASRPTSGGLNEQYF. The CDR3 DNA reads as TGTGCCAGCAGGCCTACTAGCGGGGGGCTCAACGAGCAGTACTTC. The chain recombines TRBV7-9 with TRBJ2-7; TRBD2 aligns across 12 bases. V gave up 6 bases and J gave up 5 bases; unmatched junction bases: 8. The CDR3 is made up of 15 amino acids. Germline CDR1 and CDR2: SEHNR and FQNEAQ (reference sequence).

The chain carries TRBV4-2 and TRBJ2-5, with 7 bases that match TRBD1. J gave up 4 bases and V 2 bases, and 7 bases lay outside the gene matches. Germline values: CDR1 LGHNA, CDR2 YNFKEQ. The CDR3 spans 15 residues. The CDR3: CASSQQSGGRETQYF. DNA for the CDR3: TGTGCCAGCAGCCAACAATCAGGGGGTCGAGAGACCCAGTACTTC.

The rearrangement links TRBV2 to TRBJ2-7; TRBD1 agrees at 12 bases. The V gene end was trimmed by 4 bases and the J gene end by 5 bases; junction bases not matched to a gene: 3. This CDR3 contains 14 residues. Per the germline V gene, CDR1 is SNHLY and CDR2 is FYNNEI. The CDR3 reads CASSGDRGPDEQYF. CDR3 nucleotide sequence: TGTGCCAGCAGTGGGGACAGGGGGCCCGACGAGCAGTACTTC. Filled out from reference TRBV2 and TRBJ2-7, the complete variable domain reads EPEVTQTPSHQVTQMGQEVILRCVPISNHLYFYWYRQILGQKVEFLVSFYNNEISEKSEIFDDQFSVERPDGSNFTLKIRSTKLEDSAMYFCASSGDRGPDEQYFGPGTRLTVT.

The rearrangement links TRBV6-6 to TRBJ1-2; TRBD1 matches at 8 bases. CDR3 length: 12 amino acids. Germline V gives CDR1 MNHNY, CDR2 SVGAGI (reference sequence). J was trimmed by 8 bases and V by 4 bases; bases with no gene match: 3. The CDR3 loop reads CASSFQGAGYTF. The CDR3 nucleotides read TGTGCCAGCAGTTTCCAGGGGGCCGGCTACACCTTC.

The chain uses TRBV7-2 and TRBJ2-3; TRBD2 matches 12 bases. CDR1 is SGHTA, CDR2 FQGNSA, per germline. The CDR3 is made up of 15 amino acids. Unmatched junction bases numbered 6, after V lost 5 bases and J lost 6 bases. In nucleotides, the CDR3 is TGTGCCAGCAGCGCTAGCGGGGGGGCCGCTGATACGCAGTATTTT. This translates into CASSASGGAADTQYF.

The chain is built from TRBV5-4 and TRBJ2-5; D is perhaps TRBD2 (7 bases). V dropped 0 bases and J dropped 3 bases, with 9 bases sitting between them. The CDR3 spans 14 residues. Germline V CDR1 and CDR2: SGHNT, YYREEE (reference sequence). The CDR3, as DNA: TGTGCCAGCAGCTTGGGGGGGGGCGAAGAGACCCAGTACTTC. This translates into CASSLGGGEETQYF.

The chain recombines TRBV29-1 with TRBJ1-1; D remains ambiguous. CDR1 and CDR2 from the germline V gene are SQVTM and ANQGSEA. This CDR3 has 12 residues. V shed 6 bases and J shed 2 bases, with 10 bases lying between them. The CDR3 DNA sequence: TGCAGCGTCTCCGGGAGAAACACTGAAGCTTTCTTT. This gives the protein CSVSGRNTEAFF.

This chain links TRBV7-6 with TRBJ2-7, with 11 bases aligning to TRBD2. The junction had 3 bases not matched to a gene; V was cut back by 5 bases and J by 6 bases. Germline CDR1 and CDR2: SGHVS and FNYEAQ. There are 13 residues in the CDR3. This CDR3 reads CASSPGLAGEQYF. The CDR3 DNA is TGTGCCAGCAGCCCCGGACTAGCGGGCGAGCAGTACTTC.